The sequence of this TCR beta chain was determined in a study of early T cells in non-severe SARS-CoV-2 infection. Study background: Unsorted whole blood bulk RNA was sequenced, with unpaired chains.

General observations from the study: VDJdb matches were skewed toward anti-spike CD8 T cell responses.

This clonotype appeared a few times. Its antigen remains unidentified. In the library, individual cDNA molecules carried attached unique molecular identifiers. A single record per CDR3 protein comes from TCRdb applying MiXCR to the 5' RACE reads. The sample comprises around 81,000 distinct CDR3 sequences, 11% to 15% of which are singletons, and 9.5% to 13% rests with the top ten. The clonotype comes from an adult who was a healthcare worker with PCR-confirmed SARS-CoV-2 infection or an uninfected control (not recorded which). Sequenced material: whole blood.

In nucleotides, the CDR3 is TGCGCCAGCAGCTTGCGCACGGCCTATGGCTACACCTTC. Encoded protein: CASSLRTAYGYTF. The chain is built from TRBV5-1 and TRBJ1-2; D unresolved. CDR1 is SGHRS and CDR2 is YFSETQ in the germline V gene. The CDR3 has 13 amino acids. Trimming stripped 1 base from V and 4 bases from J, with 8 bases between.